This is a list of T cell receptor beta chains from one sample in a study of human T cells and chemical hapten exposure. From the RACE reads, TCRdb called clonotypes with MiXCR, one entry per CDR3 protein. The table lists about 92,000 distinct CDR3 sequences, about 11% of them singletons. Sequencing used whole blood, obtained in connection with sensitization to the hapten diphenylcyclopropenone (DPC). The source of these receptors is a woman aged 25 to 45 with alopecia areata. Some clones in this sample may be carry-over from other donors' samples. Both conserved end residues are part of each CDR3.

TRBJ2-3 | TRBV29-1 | CSVRGSDTQYF
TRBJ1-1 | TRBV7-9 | CASSLVLLNTEAFF
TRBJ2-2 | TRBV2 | CASSDRGHGELFF
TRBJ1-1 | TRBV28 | CASSFFMRDTEAFF
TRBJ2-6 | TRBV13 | CASSPGGLSGANVLTF
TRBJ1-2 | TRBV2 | CASSESTGFYGYTF
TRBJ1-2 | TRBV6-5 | CASSPLSRHNGGYTF
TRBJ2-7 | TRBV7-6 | CASSPTGLAHEQYF
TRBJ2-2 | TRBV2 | CASSLRSRQGGGSNTGELFF
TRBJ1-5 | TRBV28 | CASSNRPGVNSNQPQHF
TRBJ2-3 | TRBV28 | CASTPPGGLAGGSTDTQYF
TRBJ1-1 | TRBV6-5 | CASSYSGGPVNTEAFF
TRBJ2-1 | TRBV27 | CASSFGQGAGEQFF
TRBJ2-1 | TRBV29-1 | CSVEGDRDPYNEQFF
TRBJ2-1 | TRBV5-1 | CASAGQGANEQFF
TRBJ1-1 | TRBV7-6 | CASSLRAENTEAFF
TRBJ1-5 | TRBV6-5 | CASSSSIGQANQPQHF